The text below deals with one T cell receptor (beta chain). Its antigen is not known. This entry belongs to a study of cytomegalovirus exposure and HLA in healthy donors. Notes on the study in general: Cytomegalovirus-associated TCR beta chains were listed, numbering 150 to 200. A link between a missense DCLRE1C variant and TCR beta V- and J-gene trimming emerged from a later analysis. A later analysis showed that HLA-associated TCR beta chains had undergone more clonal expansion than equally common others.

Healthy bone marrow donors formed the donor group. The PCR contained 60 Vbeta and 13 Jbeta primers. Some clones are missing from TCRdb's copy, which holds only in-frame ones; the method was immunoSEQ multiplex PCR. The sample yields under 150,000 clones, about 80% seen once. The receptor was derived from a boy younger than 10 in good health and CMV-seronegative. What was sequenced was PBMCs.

CDR3 sequence reads: CASRSGTSGSEQFF. DNA for the CDR3: TGCGCCAGCAGATCCGGGACTAGCGGGAGTGAGCAGTTCTTC. The chain uses TRBV5-1 and TRBJ2-1; 14 positions match TRBD2. The CDR3 totals 14 residues. CDR1 is SGHRS, CDR2 YFSETQ, per germline. Trimming took 5 bases from V and 9 from J; bases not matched to a gene: 4.